A selection of T cell receptor beta chains follows, all from one sample in a study of blood T cell repertoires in COVID-19. Profiling relied on immunoSEQ multiplex PCR, and the TCRdb table lists in-frame clones only, not all of them. The data contain about 170,000 clones, around four fifths of them singletons. Sequences were obtained from PBMCs or T cells enriched from blood (not recorded which). The receptors stem from a woman aged 45 to 65 who had recovered from COVID-19. Both conserved end residues are part of each CDR3. D genes are given only for firm matches. Rows may omit the clone size; those that give it use once, few, many or a size class.

-	-	TRBV30	TRBJ1-1	CAWSGTVNTEAFF	TGTGCCTGGAGTGGGACAGTGAACACTGAAGCTTTCTTT
-	-	TRBV3-1/TRBV3-2	TRBJ2-5	CASSPASRWRYQETQYF	TGTGCCAGCAGCCCCGCCTCTAGGTGGAGGTACCAAGAGACCCAGTACTTC
TRBD1	-	TRBV27	TRBJ1-1	CASIRQGATEAFF	TGTGCCAGCATTCGGCAGGGGGCCACTGAAGCTTTCTTT
TRBD2	-	TRBV3-1/TRBV3-2	TRBJ2-1	CASSQGTSGGAGIQFF	TGTGCCAGCAGCCAAGGGACTAGCGGGGGGGCTGGGATTCAGTTCTTC
TRBD1	-	TRBV9	TRBJ1-4	CASSVDGQVGGEKLFF	TGTGCCAGCAGCGTAGACGGACAGGTTGGAGGAGAAAAACTGTTTTTT
-	once	TRBV29-1	TRBJ1-5	CSVGPTGPGPQHF	TGCAGCGTCGGTCCGACAGGCCCAGGGCCCCAGCATTTT
TRBD2	-	TRBV20-1	TRBJ2-1	CSASVSSGRALDEQFF	TGCAGTGCTAGTGTGTCAAGCGGGAGGGCGTTAGATGAGCAGTTCTTC
-	-	TRBV3-1/TRBV3-2	TRBJ1-4	CASSPGGLESLFF	TGTGCCAGCAGCCCGGGGGGCTTGGAGAGTCTGTTTTTT
-	-	TRBV9	TRBJ1-6	CASSATTGSSYNSPLHF	TGTGCCAGCAGCGCCACTACAGGGAGCTCCTATAATTCACCCCTCCACTTT
TRBD1	-	TRBV6-4	TRBJ1-2	CASSRDRGDYGYTF	TGTGCCAGCAGCCGGGACAGGGGAGACTATGGCTACACCTTC
-	-	TRBV28	TRBJ1-1	CASSLSTEAFF	TGTGCCAGCAGTTTGAGTACTGAAGCTTTCTTT
-	-	TRBV9	TRBJ1-2	CASSHPRGDPGYGYTF	TGTGCCAGCAGCCACCCCCGGGGGGATCCCGGCTATGGCTACACCTTC
-	-	TRBV6-5	TRBJ2-2	CASSYGGGWAGELFF	TGTGCCAGCAGTTATGGTGGAGGCTGGGCCGGGGAGCTGTTTTTT
TRBD2	-	TRBV11-3	TRBJ2-2	CASSQGLAGGGELFF	TGTGCCAGCAGCCAGGGGCTAGCGGGAGGCGGGGAGCTGTTTTTT
TRBD1	-	TRBV4-1	TRBJ2-3	CASSQNRGSTDTQYF	TGCGCCAGCAGCCAAAACAGGGGTAGCACAGATACGCAGTATTTT
TRBD1	-	TRBV7-9	TRBJ1-5	CASAGGTGNQPQHF	TGTGCCAGTGCTGGGGGGACAGGGAATCAGCCCCAGCATTTT
TRBD1	-	TRBV4-3	TRBJ1-4	CASSQDAPGTGRLNEKLFF	TGCGCCAGCAGCCAAGACGCCCCCGGGACAGGGAGATTGAATGAAAAACTGTTTTTT
-	-	TRBV25-1	TRBJ1-4	CASSEYEGANEKLFF	TGTGCCAGCAGTGAATACGAGGGGGCTAATGAAAAACTGTTTTTT
TRBD2	-	TRBV7-9	TRBJ2-5	CASSLSGDQYF	TGTGCCAGCAGCTTAAGCGGGGACCAGTACTTC
-	-	TRBV3-1/TRBV3-2	TRBJ1-4	CASSQRQGIEKLFF	TGTGCCAGCAGCCAGAGGCAGGGGATCGAAAAACTGTTTTTT
-	-	TRBV7-6	TRBJ2-3	CASSAFQGTSTDTQYF	TGTGCCAGCAGCGCCTTCCAGGGGACCAGCACAGATACGCAGTATTTT
TRBD1	once	TRBV19	TRBJ1-6	CASSSWGQGYSPLHF	TGTGCCAGTAGCTCCTGGGGACAGGGGTATTCACCCCTCCACTTT
-	-	TRBV7-9	TRBJ2-1	CASSASQEQFF	TGTGCCAGCAGCGCAAGTCAGGAGCAGTTCTTC
TRBD1	-	TRBV18	TRBJ2-2	CASSPPFQGAGTGELFF	TGTGCCAGCTCACCACCGTTCCAGGGGGCGGGCACCGGGGAGCTGTTTTTT
-	-	TRBV5-1	TRBJ1-3	CASSLAGAGAGNTIYF	TGCGCCAGCAGCTTGGCCGGGGCAGGGGCTGGAAACACCATATATTTT
TRBD2	-	TRBV18	TRBJ2-3	CASSPSAGGPGDTQYF	TGTGCCAGCTCACCATCCGCGGGGGGGCCGGGGGATACGCAGTATTTT
-	-	TRBV28	TRBJ1-5	CASSSQGLGNQPQHF	TGTGCCAGCAGTTCCCAGGGCCTCGGCAATCAGCCCCAGCATTTT
TRBD2	-	TRBV28	TRBJ2-1	CASSHRSSGGAGVEQFF	TGTGCCAGCAGTCATCGGTCTAGCGGGGGGGCCGGGGTCGAGCAGTTCTTC
TRBD1	few	TRBV3-1/TRBV3-2	TRBJ1-5	CASSKTGMSNQPQHF	TGTGCCAGCAGCAAGACAGGGATGAGCAATCAGCCCCAGCATTTT
-	-	TRBV6-2/TRBV6-3	TRBJ1-5	CASSYFRGGGQPQHF	TGTGCCAGCAGTTACTTTCGGGGAGGCGGTCAGCCCCAGCATTTT
-	-	TRBV2	TRBJ1-1	CASTGNQNTEAFF	TGTGCCAGCACCGGGAACCAAAACACTGAAGCTTTCTTT
-	-	TRBV19	TRBJ1-4	CASSTSPDRVYEKLFF	TGTGCCAGTAGTACCTCCCCCGACAGAGTTTATGAAAAACTGTTTTTT
TRBD1	-	TRBV18	TRBJ1-5	CASSRTGVSNQPQHF	TGTGCCAGCTCACGAACAGGGGTGAGCAATCAGCCCCAGCATTTT
-	once	TRBV3-1/TRBV3-2	TRBJ1-5	CASSQGGQPQHF	TGTGCCAGCAGCCAAGGCGGACAGCCCCAGCATTTT
TRBD1	-	TRBV4-1	TRBJ2-3	CASNDRVGDTQYF	TGCGCCAGCAATGACAGGGTAGGAGATACGCAGTATTTT
-	-	TRBV5-8	TRBJ1-1	CASSFQGNPEAFF	TGTGCCAGCAGCTTTCAGGGGAACCCTGAAGCTTTCTTT
-	-	TRBV5-5	TRBJ2-1	CASSGGGAGYNEQFF	TGTGCCAGCAGCGGCGGAGGGGCCGGCTACAATGAGCAGTTCTTC
TRBD1	-	TRBV24-1	TRBJ1-4	CATSDFERTGDEKLFF	TGTGCCACCAGTGATTTTGAAAGGACAGGGGATGAAAAACTGTTTTTT
-	once	TRBV4-2	TRBJ1-2	CASSQEARIGGYTF	TGTGCCAGCAGCCAAGAAGCCAGGATCGGCGGCTACACCTTC
-	-	TRBV4-1	TRBJ1-2	CASGEAQGGSRLGYTF	TGCGCCAGCGGGGAGGCGCAGGGAGGCAGCCGGCTTGGCTACACCTTC
TRBD1	-	TRBV18	TRBJ2-1	CASSPTGSDEQFF	TGTGCCAGCTCACCGACAGGGAGCGATGAGCAGTTCTTC
-	-	TRBV6-5	TRBJ1-2	CASTFDRTYPGYTF	TGTGCCAGCACCTTCGACAGAACCTATCCCGGCTACACCTTC
-	-	TRBV30	TRBJ1-3	CAWRDFEYGGNTIYF	TGTGCCTGGAGAGACTTCGAATATGGGGGAAACACCATATATTTT
TRBD2	-	TRBV5-4	TRBJ2-3	CASSVRLAASTDTQYF	TGTGCCAGCAGCGTCCGACTAGCGGCAAGCACAGATACGCAGTATTTT
-	-	TRBV11-2	TRBJ1-2	CASSLGSRVGGYTF	TGTGCCAGCAGCTTAGGCAGCAGGGTAGGTGGCTACACCTTC
TRBD1	-	TRBV4-2	TRBJ1-5	CASSQEKDRDNQPQHF	TGTGCCAGCAGCCAAGAGAAGGACAGGGACAATCAGCCCCAGCATTTT
TRBD1	-	TRBV29-1	TRBJ1-2	CSVPGQGIGYTF	TGCAGCGTGCCTGGACAGGGGATTGGCTACACCTTC
-	-	TRBV30	TRBJ1-2	CAWRTGVLYGYTF	TGTGCCTGGAGGACAGGCGTACTCTATGGCTACACCTTC
-	-	TRBV12-3/TRBV12-4	TRBJ1-2	CASSSAGPYGYTF	TGTGCCAGCAGTTCAGCGGGGCCCTATGGCTACACCTTC
TRBD1	-	TRBV6-2/TRBV6-3	TRBJ1-4	CASSDRDRFNEKLFF	TGTGCCAGCAGCGACCGGGACAGGTTTAATGAAAAACTGTTTTTT